This T cell receptor beta chain was recovered during a study of response to subunit inactivated influenza vaccine. In TCRdb, the RT-PCR reads were re-called with MiXCR into one record per CDR3 protein. This sample has hundreds of thousands of distinct CDR3 sequences, with 25% found just once. This clonotype was observed a few times. The antigen remains undetermined. Whole-study findings and limits: The authors put forward the suggestion that each seasonal influenza vaccination may bring in only a limited number of new T cells.

This specimen was CD4+ T cells sorted from PBMCs, taken more than 4 days after vaccination. The receptor comes from a middle-aged man who received an inactivated influenza vaccine.

The CDR3 DNA follows: TGTGCCAGCAGCCCCAGATCCCACAATGAGCAGTTCTTC. Protein sequence: CASSPRSHNEQFF. The chain uses TRBV7-2 and TRBJ2-1; no clear D gene. This CDR3 is 13 amino acids long. Germline V gene sequence: CDR1 SGHTA, CDR2 FQGNSA. V was pared by 5 bases and J by 5 bases, with 10 bases between. Full variable domain (rest looked up from reference TRBV7-2 and TRBJ2-1): GAGVSQSPSNKVTEKGKDVELRCDPISGHTALYWYRQSLGQGLEFLIYFQGNSAPDKSGLPSDRFSAERTGGSVSTLTIQRTQQEDSAVYLCASSPRSHNEQFFGPGTRLTVL.